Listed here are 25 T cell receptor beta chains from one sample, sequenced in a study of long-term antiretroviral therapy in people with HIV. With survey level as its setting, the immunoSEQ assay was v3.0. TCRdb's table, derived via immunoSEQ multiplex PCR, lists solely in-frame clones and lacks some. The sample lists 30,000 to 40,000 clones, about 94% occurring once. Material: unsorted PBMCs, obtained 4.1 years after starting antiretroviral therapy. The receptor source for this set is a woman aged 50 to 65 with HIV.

CDR3 amino acids: CASSSAGTAYGYTF. DNA for the CDR3: TGCGCCAGCAGCTCAGCCGGGACAGCCTATGGCTACACCTTC. The V and J genes are TRBV5-1 and TRBJ1-2; 7 bases agree with TRBD1. Germline CDR1 reads SGHRS; CDR2 reads YFSETQ. This CDR3 has 14 residues. The V gene end was trimmed by 3 bases and the J gene end by 4 bases; junction bases not matched to a gene: 6.

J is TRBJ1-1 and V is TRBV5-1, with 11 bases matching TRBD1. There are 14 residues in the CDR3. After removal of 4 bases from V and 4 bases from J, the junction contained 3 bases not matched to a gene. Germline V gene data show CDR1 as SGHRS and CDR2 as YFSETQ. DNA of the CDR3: TGCGCCAGCAGCGGAGGACAGGGGGCCACTGAAGCTTTCTTT. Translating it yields CASSGGQGATEAFF. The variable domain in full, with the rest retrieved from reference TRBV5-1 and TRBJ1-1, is KAGVTQTPRYLIKTRGQQVTLSCSPISGHRSVSWYQQTPGQGLQFLFEYFSETQRNKGNFPGRFSGRQFSNSRSEMNVSTLELGDSALYLCASSGGQGATEAFFGQGTRLTVV.

CDR3 in DNA: TGTGCCAGCAGTGAAGTTCCCAGGGACTGGACTAGCGGAAACACCATATATTTT. Residues: CASSEVPRDWTSGNTIYF. The rearrangement joins TRBV2 to TRBJ1-3; D is possibly TRBD1 (5 bases). The CDR3 runs to 18 residues. V was clipped by 1 base and J by 4 bases, with 20 bases between them. The germline V gene has CDR1 SNHLY and CDR2 FYNNEI.

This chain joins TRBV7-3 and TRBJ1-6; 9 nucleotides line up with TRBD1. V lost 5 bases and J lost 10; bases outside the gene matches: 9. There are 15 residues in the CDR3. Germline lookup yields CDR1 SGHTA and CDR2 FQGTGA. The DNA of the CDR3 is TGTGCCAGCAGCCCACGGACAGGGGCTGGATCACCCCTCCACTTT. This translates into CASSPRTGAGSPLHF.

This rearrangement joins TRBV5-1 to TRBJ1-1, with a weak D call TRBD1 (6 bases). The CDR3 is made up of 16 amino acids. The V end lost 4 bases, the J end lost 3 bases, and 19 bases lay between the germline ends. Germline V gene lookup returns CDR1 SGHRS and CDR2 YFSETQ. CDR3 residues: CASSRSPGATDTEAFF. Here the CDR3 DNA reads TGCGCCAGCAGCAGAAGCCCAGGGGCAACGGACACTGAAGCTTTCTTT.

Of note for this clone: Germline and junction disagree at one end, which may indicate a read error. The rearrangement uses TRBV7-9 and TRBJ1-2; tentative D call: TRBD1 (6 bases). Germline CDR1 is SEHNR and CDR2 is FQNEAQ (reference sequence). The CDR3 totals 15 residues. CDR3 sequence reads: CASSFGRGGNSGYTF. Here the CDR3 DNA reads TGTGCCAGCAGCTTTGGTAGGGGGGGCAACTCTGGCTACACCTTC. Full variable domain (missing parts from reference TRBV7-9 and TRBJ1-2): DTGVSQNPRHKITKRGQNVTFRCDPISEHNRLYWYRQTLGQGPEFLTYFQNEAQLEKSRLLSDRFSAERPKGSFSTLEIQRTEQGDSAMYLCASSFGRGGNSGYTFGSGTRLTVV.

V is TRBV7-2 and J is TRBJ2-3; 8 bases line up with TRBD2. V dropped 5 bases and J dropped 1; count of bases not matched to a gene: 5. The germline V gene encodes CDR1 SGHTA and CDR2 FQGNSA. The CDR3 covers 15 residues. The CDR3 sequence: CASSPRRGGTDTQYF. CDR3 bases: TGTGCCAGCAGCCCTAGGCGGGGGGGCACAGATACGCAGTATTTT.

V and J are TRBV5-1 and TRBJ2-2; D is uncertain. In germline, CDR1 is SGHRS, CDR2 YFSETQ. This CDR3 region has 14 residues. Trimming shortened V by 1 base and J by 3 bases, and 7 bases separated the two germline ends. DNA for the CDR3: TGCGCCAGCAGCTTGATGGGTGACACCGGGGAGCTGTTTTTT. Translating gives CASSLMGDTGELFF.

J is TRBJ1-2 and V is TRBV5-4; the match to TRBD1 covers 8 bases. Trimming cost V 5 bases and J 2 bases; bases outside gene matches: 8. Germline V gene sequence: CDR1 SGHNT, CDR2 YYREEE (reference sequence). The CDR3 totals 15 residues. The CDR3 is CASSSAGQGNYGYTF. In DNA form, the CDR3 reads TGTGCCAGCAGTAGTGCCGGACAGGGCAACTATGGCTACACCTTC.

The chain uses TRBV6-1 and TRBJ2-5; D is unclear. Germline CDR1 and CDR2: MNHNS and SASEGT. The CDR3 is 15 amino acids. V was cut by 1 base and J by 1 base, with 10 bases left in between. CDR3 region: CASSEGHGPQETQYF. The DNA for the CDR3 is TGTGCCAGCAGTGAAGGCCATGGCCCCCAAGAGACCCAGTACTTC.

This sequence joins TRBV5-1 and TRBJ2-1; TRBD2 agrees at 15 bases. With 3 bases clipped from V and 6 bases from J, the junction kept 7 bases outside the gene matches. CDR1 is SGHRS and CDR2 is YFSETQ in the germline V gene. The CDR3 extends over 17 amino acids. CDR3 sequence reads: CASSSGLAGGFSNEQFF. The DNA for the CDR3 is TGCGCCAGCAGCTCGGGACTAGCGGGGGGCTTCAGCAATGAGCAGTTCTTC.

The CDR3 coding sequence is TGTGCCAGCAGTGCTAGGGTGAACACTGAAGCTTTCTTT. Translation: CASSARVNTEAFF. The V and J genes are TRBV6-1 and TRBJ1-1; no clear D. CDR1 is MNHNS, CDR2 SASEGT, per germline. V lost 4 bases, J lost 0 bases, and 6 bases lay in between. The CDR3 has 13 amino acids.

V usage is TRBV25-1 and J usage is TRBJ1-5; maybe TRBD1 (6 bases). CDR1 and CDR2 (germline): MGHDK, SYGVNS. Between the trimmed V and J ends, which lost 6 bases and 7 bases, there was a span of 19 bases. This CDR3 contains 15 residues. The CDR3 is CASSGEGDPKQPQHF. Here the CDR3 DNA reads TGTGCCAGCAGCGGCGAGGGGGATCCCAAGCAGCCCCAGCATTTT.

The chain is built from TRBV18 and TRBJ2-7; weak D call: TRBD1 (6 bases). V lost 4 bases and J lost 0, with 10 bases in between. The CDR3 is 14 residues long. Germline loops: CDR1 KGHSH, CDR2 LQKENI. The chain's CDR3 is CASSRGGPSYEQYF. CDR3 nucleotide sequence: TGTGCCAGCTCACGTGGGGGCCCCTCCTACGAGCAGTACTTC.

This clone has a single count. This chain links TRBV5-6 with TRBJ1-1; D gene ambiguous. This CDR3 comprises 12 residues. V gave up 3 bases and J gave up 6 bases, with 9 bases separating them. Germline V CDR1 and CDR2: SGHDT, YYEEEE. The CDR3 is CASSSSLAEAFF. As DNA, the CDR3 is TGTGCCAGCAGCTCATCTCTAGCTGAAGCTTTCTTT. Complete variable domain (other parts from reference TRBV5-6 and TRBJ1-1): DAGVTQSPTHLIKTRGQQVTLRCSPKSGHDTVSWYQQALGQGPQFIFQYYEEEERQRGNFPDRFSGHQFPNYSSELNVNALLLGDSALYLCASSSSLAEAFFGQGTRLTVV.

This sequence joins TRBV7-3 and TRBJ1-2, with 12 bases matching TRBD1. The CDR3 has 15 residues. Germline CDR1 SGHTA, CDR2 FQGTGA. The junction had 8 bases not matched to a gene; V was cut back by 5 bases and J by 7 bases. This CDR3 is CASSLRDRGLSGYTF. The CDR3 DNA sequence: TGTGCCAGCAGCCTCCGGGACAGGGGGCTGAGTGGCTACACCTTC.

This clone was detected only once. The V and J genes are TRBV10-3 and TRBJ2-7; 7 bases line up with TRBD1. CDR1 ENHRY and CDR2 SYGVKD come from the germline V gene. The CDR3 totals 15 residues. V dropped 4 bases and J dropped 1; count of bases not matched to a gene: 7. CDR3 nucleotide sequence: TGTGCCATCAGTGGATGGGACAGCGGATCCTACGAGCAGTACTTC. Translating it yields CAISGWDSGSYEQYF.

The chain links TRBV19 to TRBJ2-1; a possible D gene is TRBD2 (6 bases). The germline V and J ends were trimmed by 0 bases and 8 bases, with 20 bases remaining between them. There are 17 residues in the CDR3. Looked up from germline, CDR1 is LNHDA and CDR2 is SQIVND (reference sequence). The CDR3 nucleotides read TGTGCCAGTAGTATAGAGACGGGGGTGACCCGTCCCGATGAGCAGTTCTTC. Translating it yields CASSIETGVTRPDEQFF.

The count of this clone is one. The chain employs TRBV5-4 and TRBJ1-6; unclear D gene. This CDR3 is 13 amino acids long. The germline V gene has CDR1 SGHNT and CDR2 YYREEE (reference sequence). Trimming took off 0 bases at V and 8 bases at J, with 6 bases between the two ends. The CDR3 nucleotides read TGTGCCAGCAGCTTGGCAGGCCATTCACCCCTCCACTTT. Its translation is CASSLAGHSPLHF.

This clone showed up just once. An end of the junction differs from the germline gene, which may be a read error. The CDR3 protein is CASSLEGLFGF. As DNA, the CDR3 is TGTGCCAGCAGCTTAGAGGGACTGTTCGGTTTC. V gene TRBV7-9 combines with J gene TRBJ2-7; a possible D gene is TRBD2 (6 bases). Germline CDR1 is SEHNR and CDR2 is FQNEAQ (reference sequence). This CDR3 contains 11 residues. Based on the CDR3 plus reference TRBV7-9 and TRBJ2-7, the full variable domain is DTGVSQNPRHKITKRGQNVTFRCDPISEHNRLYWYRQTLGQGPEFLTYFQNEAQLEKSRLLSDRFSAERPKGSFSTLEIQRTEQGDSAMYLCASSLEGLFGFGPGTRLTVT.

CDR3 in amino acids: CASSNRGTQGSEQYF. The CDR3 coding sequence is TGTGCCAGCAGCAACCGCGGGACCCAAGGTTCCGAGCAGTACTTC. The chain has TRBV7-2 and TRBJ2-7, with D maybe TRBD2 (6 bases). V dropped 5 bases and J dropped 6 bases, with 20 bases sitting between them. The CDR3 covers 15 residues. Germline V gene sequence: CDR1 SGHTA, CDR2 FQGNSA.

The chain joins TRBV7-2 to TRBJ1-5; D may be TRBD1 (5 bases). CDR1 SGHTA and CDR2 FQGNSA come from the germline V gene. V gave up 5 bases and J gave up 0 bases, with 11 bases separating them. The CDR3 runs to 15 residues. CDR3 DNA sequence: TGTGCCAGCAGCCCCCAGGGAAATAGCAATCAGCCCCAGCATTTT. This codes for CASSPQGNSNQPQHF. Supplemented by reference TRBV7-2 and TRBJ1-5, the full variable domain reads GAGVSQSPSNKVTEKGKDVELRCDPISGHTALYWYRQSLGQGLEFLIYFQGNSAPDKSGLPSDRFSAERTGGSVSTLTIQRTQQEDSAVYLCASSPQGNSNQPQHFGDGTRLSIL.

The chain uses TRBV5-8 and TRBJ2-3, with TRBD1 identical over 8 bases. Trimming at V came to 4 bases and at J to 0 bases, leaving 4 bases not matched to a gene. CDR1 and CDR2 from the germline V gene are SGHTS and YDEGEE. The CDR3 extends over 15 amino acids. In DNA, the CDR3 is TGTGCCAGCAGCAAGGGACAGGCTAGCACAGATACGCAGTATTTT. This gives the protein CASSKGQASTDTQYF.

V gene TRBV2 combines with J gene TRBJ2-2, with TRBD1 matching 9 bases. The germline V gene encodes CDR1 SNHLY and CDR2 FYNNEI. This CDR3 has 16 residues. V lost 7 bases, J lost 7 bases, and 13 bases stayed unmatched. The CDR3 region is CASTTDRGRILGELFF. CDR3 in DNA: TGTGCCAGCACTACCGACAGGGGGAGGATACTCGGGGAGCTGTTTTTT.

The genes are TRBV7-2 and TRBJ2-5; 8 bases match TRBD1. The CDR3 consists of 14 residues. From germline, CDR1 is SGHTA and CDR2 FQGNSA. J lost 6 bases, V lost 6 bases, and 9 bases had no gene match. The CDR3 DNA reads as TGTGCCAGCAGTTCCCCAGGGGGCTGGCAGACCCAGTACTTC. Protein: CASSSPGGWQTQYF. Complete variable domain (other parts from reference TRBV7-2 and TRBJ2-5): GAGVSQSPSNKVTEKGKDVELRCDPISGHTALYWYRQSLGQGLEFLIYFQGNSAPDKSGLPSDRFSAERTGGSVSTLTIQRTQQEDSAVYLCASSSPGGWQTQYFGPGTRLLVL.